This T cell receptor beta chain came from a study of OX40 agonist ivuxolimab in advanced cancers. The study in broad terms: Ivuxolimab was a fully human IgG2 agonistic monoclonal antibody targeting the costimulatory receptor OX40 (CD134). Intravenous ivuxolimab was administered to patients every 2 weeks at six dose levels: 0.01, 0.1, 0.3, 1.5, 3 and 10 mg/kg. Of the approximately 50 patients in dose escalation, 19 had hepatocellular carcinoma, some 15 had melanoma, 9 had renal cell carcinoma and 9 had head and neck cancer. In the dose-escalation cohort, more than 80% of patients were male, and the mean age was approximately 60 years with a range of about 20 to 80. Prior anti-PD-1, anti-PD-L1 or anti-CTLA-4 therapy was permitted, and checkpoint inhibitors had been received by roughly two fifths of dose-escalation patients. Partial responses occurred in three dose-escalation patients: two with cutaneous melanoma and one with hepatocellular carcinoma. Peripheral TCRbeta sequencing aimed to test whether ivuxolimab altered TCR sequence diversity and caused clonal T-cell expansion. The paper reports the monotherapy dose-escalation portion (N ≈ 50 patients) of the phase I ivuxolimab trial. Study-wide findings and limitations: Low levels of normalized T-cell clonal expansion were also seen in some nonresponding patients. In partial responders in the 0.1-3.0 mg/kg groups, normalized peripheral clonal expansion was found to be among the lowest, especially among CD8+ T cells. Clonal expansion of both CD4+ and CD8+ blood T cells was observed from baseline to week 6 at doses 0.1 to 3.0 mg/kg. On average, CD8+ T cells showed more expanded clones than CD4+ T cells after ivuxolimab. The antigen specificity of the peripheral T cells that underwent clonal expansion was not determined.

The V end gives up 3 bases and the J end 4 bases, leaving 7 bases in the junction not matched to a gene. The CDR3, cysteine through phenylalanine, is 15 amino acids long. The kept DNA is CDR3 alone, 45 bases in frame from the first base. CDR1 and CDR2 are drawn from the germline V gene (reference sequence): GTSNPN, SVGIG. The trial excluded patients who had a history of autoimmune disease or who were on systemic immunosuppression. Peripheral blood for TCR sequencing was collected from all dose cohorts at baseline, on cycle 4 day 1, and on cycle 7 day 1. The samples were taken from a phase I, first-in-human, multicenter, open-label dose-escalation trial of ivuxolimab. The trial enrolled adults with locally advanced or metastatic head and neck squamous cell, hepatocellular, melanoma or renal cell carcinoma. Before TCR sequencing, CD4+ T cells and CD8+ T cells from peripheral blood were sorted into separate populations.

Details on this clone: No antigen is known for it. Base qualities are not at hand, and no much larger clone is one base apart.

To sequence the TCRbeta CDR3 region, genomic DNA was isolated from the sorted cells. The immunoSEQ Assay was used to sequence the TCRbeta CDR3 regions. TCRdb mirrors the immuneACCESS table, restricted to in-frame sequences. Some clones are absent from its copies; in checked studies, under half trace to an unresolved V gene, and the reason for the others is unknown. This sample gives about 80,000 clones in total; 80% to 95% of them show up just once. Clones ranked in the top ten supply approximately 8% of the sample. Here the chain combines TRBV30 and TRBJ1-1; 11 bases in between match TRBD1. The sample was CD4+ or CD8+ T cells sorted from blood, taken in a trial of the OX40 agonist ivuxolimab. The sequence was collected from an adult with an advanced solid tumor such as melanoma, head and neck, liver or kidney cancer. At the DNA level, the sequence is TGTGCCTGGAGGACTTTCGGGACAGGGGGCACTGAAGCTTTCTTT. It translates as CAWRTFGTGGTEAFF. The full variable domain, completed from the reference TRBV30 and TRBJ1-1 proteins outside the CDR3, reads SQTIHQWPATLVQPVGSPLSLECTVEGTSNPNLYWYRQAAGRGLQLLFYSVGIGQISSEVPQNLSASRPQDRQFILSSKKLLLSDSGFYLCAWRTFGTGGTEAFFGQGTRLTVV.